These T cell receptor beta chains were read from a single sample in a study of T cells after yellow fever vaccination. Via MiXCR, TCRdb re-called the 5' RACE reads, giving one row per CDR3 protein. The sample has roughly 400,000 distinct CDR3 sequences, around 20% seen once. Sequencing used PBMCs, obtained before the yellow fever booster vaccination. The receptors come from a man between 18 and 35 years old who received the YFV17D yellow fever vaccine. Each CDR3 is given with its conserved first and last residue. Fields, in order: V gene, D gene, clone size, J gene, CDR3 protein, CDR3 DNA. The D gene is left open where the match is weak. Where a row states a size, it is once, few, many or the class of an expanded clone; other rows omit it.

>TRBV3-1|NA|NA|TRBJ2-2
CASSQDLQGGLFF
TGTGCCAGCAGCCAAGATCTGCAGGGTGGGCTGTTTTTT
>TRBV6-5|TRBD1|few|TRBJ2-2
CASSSTGTGVNGTGELFF
TGTGCCAGCAGTTCGACCGGGACAGGGGTTAATGGGACCGGGGAGCTGTTTTTT
>TRBV6-6|TRBD1|few|TRBJ2-7
CASTGTGGDVSAEQYF
TGTGCCAGTACCGGGACAGGGGGCGACGTTTCGGCCGAGCAGTACTTC
>TRBV6-5|TRBD1|few|TRBJ1-5
CATRRQGSNQPQHF
TGTGCCACTCGGAGACAGGGGAGCAATCAGCCCCAGCATTTT
>TRBV5-6|NA|few|TRBJ2-1
CASSWGLREQFF
TGTGCCAGCAGCTGGGGCTTGCGAGAGCAGTTCTTC
>TRBV24-1|NA|few|TRBJ2-4
CATSEGGPWELAKNIQYF
TGTGCCACCAGTGAAGGGGGACCCTGGGAGCTAGCCAAAAACATTCAGTACTTC
>TRBV6-6|NA|NA|TRBJ1-1
CASNPLHTEAFF
TGTGCCAGCAATCCCCTCCACACTGAAGCTTTCTTT
>TRBV7-9|NA|few|TRBJ1-1
CASRQPGGTEAFF
TGTGCCAGCAGACAACCCGGGGGCACTGAAGCTTTCTTT
>TRBV12-3/TRBV12-4|TRBD2|few|TRBJ2-3
CASSFWDYSTDTQYF
TGTGCCAGCAGTTTCTGGGACTACTCCACAGATACGCAGTATTTT
>TRBV4-2|NA|few|TRBJ2-1
CASSQGSGSFYNEQFF
TGTGCCAGCAGCCAAGGAAGCGGGTCCTTCTACAATGAGCAGTTCTTC